The TCR beta chain under discussion was sequenced for a study of graft-versus-host responses after intestinal transplantation. As to this clone: What it binds is not known.

The data were produced by immunoSEQ multiplex PCR, yet TCRdb's version contains in-frame clones alone and is incomplete. This table holds 90,000 to 130,000 clones, 93% found once. Germline V gene lookup returns CDR1 SGHVS and CDR2 FQNEAQ. CDR3 length: 14 residues. The germline V and J ends were trimmed by 3 bases and 2 bases, with 10 bases remaining between them. The sequence came from a human donor who received an intestinal transplant. The sequencing used unstimulated CD8+ T cells sorted from spleen or lymph node cells, collected before intestinal transplant. The rearrangement joins TRBV7-8 to TRBJ1-1; D is unclear. This CDR3 is CASSFDSINTEAFF. Written as DNA, the CDR3 is TGTGCCAGCAGCTTCGACTCGATTAACACTGAAGCTTTCTTT.